The 4 T cell receptor beta chains given below trace back to one sample, sequenced in a study of T cells in localized non-small cell lung cancer. Data came from immunoSEQ multiplex PCR; TCRdb stores just in-frame clones and leaves some out. The table includes 25,000 to 30,000 clones, 85% to 90% detected once. The sample consisted of peripheral blood, taken before any cancer treatment. The source of these receptors is a woman between 18 and 50 years old with stage I lung adenocarcinoma.

The chain is built from TRBV6-6 and TRBJ2-7, with D uncertain. V was pared by 5 bases and J by 2 bases, with 16 bases between. The CDR3 loop spans 15 amino acids. The V gene's germline CDR1 is MNHNY and CDR2 SVGAGI (reference sequence). This chain's CDR3 is CASSPGPTEPYEQYF. DNA for the CDR3: TGTGCCAGCAGTCCGGGCCCTACCGAGCCCTACGAGCAGTACTTC.

This sequence joins TRBV11-3 and TRBJ2-1; 11 bases map to TRBD1. In germline, CDR1 is SGHNT, CDR2 YENEEA. The CDR3 is 16 amino acids. V was clipped by 7 bases and J by 7 bases; unmatched bases: 12. The CDR3 sequence is CASTLSGTGGRNEQFF. In DNA form, the CDR3 reads TGTGCCAGCACCCTATCAGGGACAGGGGGAAGAAATGAGCAGTTCTTC.

The V call is TRBV28, the J call TRBJ2-7; no reliable D call. The CDR3 totals 13 residues. Germline V CDR1 and CDR2: MDHEN, SYDVKM. Trimming stripped 11 bases from V and 2 bases from J, with 16 bases between. Written as DNA, the CDR3 is TGTGCCTCCCAAATGGCCACGACCTACGAGCAGTACTTC. Encoded protein: CASQMATTYEQYF.

The chain links TRBV13 to TRBJ2-1; 13 bases align to TRBD2. This CDR3 is built from 15 residues. The J segment lost 7 bases and the V segment lost 4 bases, leaving 4 bases of the junction unmatched. Germline CDR1 reads PRHDT; CDR2 reads FYEKMQ (reference sequence). CDR3 residues: CASSSGLAGANEQFF. The CDR3 DNA reads TGTGCCAGCAGCTCTGGACTAGCGGGGGCGAATGAGCAGTTCTTC.